This T cell receptor (beta chain) was retrieved from a study of cytomegalovirus exposure and HLA in healthy donors. The primer mix had 60 Vbeta and 13 Jbeta primers. Assay: immunoSEQ multiplex PCR; the TCRdb copy retains only in-frame clones and omits some. The repertoire holds more than 90,000 clones, with roughly 75% as singletons. This TCR was sampled from a woman in her fifties or sixties in good health and CMV-seronegative. The sequenced sample consisted of PBMCs.

CDR3 bases: TGCAGCGCCTTCTGGGCCATGAACACTGAAGCTTTCTTT. Residues: CSAFWAMNTEAFF. This sequence joins TRBV29-1 and TRBJ1-1; D gene unclear. V was cut by 7 bases and J by 0 bases, with 12 bases left in between. Germline CDR1 is SQVTM and CDR2 is ANQGSEA. The CDR3 covers 13 residues.